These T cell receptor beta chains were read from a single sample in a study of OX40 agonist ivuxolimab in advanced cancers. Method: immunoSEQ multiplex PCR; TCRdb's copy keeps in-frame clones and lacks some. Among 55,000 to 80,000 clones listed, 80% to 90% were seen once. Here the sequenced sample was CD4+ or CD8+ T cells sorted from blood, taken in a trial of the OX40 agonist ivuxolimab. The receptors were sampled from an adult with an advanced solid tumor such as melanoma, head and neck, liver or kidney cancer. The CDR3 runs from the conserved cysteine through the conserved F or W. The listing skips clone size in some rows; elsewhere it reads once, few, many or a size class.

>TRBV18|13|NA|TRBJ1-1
CASSRESNTEAFF
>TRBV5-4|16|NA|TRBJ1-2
CASSLAGRAEDYGYTF
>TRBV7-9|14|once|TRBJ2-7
CASSLSSVSYEQYF
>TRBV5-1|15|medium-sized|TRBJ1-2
CASSLGDRTNYGYTF
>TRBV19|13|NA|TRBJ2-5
CASSIGQQETQYF
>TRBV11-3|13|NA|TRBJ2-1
CASGGHRGNEQFF
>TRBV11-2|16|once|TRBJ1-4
CASSLGSGTGAEKLFF
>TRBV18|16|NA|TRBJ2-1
CASSPDVGVAGGEQFF
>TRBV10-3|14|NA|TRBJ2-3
CAIKLGGGVDTQYF
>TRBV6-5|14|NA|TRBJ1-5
CASSLHRVGQPQHF
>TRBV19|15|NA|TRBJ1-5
CASSRVNQGNQPQHF
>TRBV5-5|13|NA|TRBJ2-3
CASSLGVQDTQYF